The entry that follows covers one T cell receptor beta chain sequence. Unique molecular identifiers were incorporated into the prepared TCRbeta library. One entry per CDR3 protein, called by TCRdb with MiXCR from the PCR reads. The table shows about 370,000 distinct CDR3 sequences, with approximately 20% occurring only once. The data stem from a study of T-cell reconstitution after alpha-beta-depleted transplantation in children. Per the germline V gene, CDR1 is MNHEY and CDR2 is SVGAGI. The CDR3 is 15 residues long. J lost 3 bases, V lost 2 bases, and 0 bases had no gene match. The source material was PBMCs from the stem cell graft donor, sampled from the stem cell graft. The chain is built from TRBV6-5 and TRBJ2-2; 10 nucleotides agree with TRBD1. The TCR comes from a human donor who donated a stem cell graft to a child with acute myeloid leukemia. The CDR3 loop reads CASSYGTGDTGELFF. The CDR3 coding sequence is TGTGCCAGCAGTTACGGGACAGGGGACACCGGGGAGCTGTTTTTT.